Included here is one T cell receptor (beta chain) sequence, with context. This CDR3 contains 12 residues. Germline CDR1 is SGHNT and CDR2 is YENEEA. With 5 bases removed from V and 6 bases from J, the gap between germline ends came to 7 bases. The data stem from a study of OX40 agonist ivuxolimab in advanced cancers. Repertoires were generated with immunoSEQ multiplex PCR, while TCRdb's copy carries only in-frame clones and drops some. The top ten hold roughly 8% of the sample, which has roughly 70,000 clones, more than 80% seen once. Sequences were derived from CD4+ or CD8+ T cells sorted from blood, sampled in a trial of the OX40 agonist ivuxolimab. The chain has TRBV11-3 and TRBJ2-2, with D unclear. The TCR sequence derives from an adult with an advanced solid tumor such as melanoma, head and neck, liver or kidney cancer. DNA for the CDR3: TGTGCCAGCAGCGTAGGTCCCGGGGAGCTGTTTTTT. Protein product: CASSVGPGELFF.